This T cell receptor (beta chain) was retrieved from a study of T cell repertoires in cytomegalovirus infection. TCRdb re-analysed the reads in MiXCR, keeping a single row per CDR3 protein. Among roughly 180,000 distinct CDR3 sequences listed, less than 25% were seen once. A word on this clonotype: Its cognate antigen is unknown.

The germline V gene has CDR1 SGHTA and CDR2 FQGNSA. The V gene lost 0 bases and the J gene lost 4 bases, with 19 bases spanning the gap. The CDR3 totals 19 residues. The specimen was CD8+ T cells from cultured PBMCs, collected from culture after CMV antigen stimulation. V gene TRBV7-2 combines with J gene TRBJ1-6; tentatively, D is TRBD1 (6 bases). The receptor comes from a human donor in good health (CMV status not recorded). Some clones in this sample may be carry-over from other donors' samples. The CDR3 sequence: CASSLAPFRPGEYNSPLHF. As DNA, the CDR3 is TGTGCCAGCAGCTTAGCACCGTTTCGGCCAGGGGAATATAATTCACCCCTCCACTTT.